One and the same sample provided the 6 T cell receptor beta chains below, sequenced in a study of blood T cell repertoires in COVID-19. Profiling relied on immunoSEQ multiplex PCR, and the TCRdb table lists in-frame clones only, not all of them. The sample records some 210,000 clones, about nine tenths being singletons. Sequencing input: peripheral blood. Receptors were obtained from a man aged 60-69 years who had recovered from COVID-19.

The chain is built from TRBV27 and TRBJ1-2, with 9 bases identical to TRBD1. The V gene end was trimmed by 5 bases and the J gene end by 10 bases; junction bases not matched to a gene: 17. Germline CDR1 reads MNHEY; CDR2 reads SMNVEV (reference sequence). CDR3 size: 16 residues. CDR3 loop: CASSLQAPGQGSHYTF. The CDR3 DNA follows: TGTGCCAGCAGTCTCCAAGCTCCGGGACAGGGATCCCACTACACCTTC.

A single count supports this clone. The chain recombines TRBV5-6 with TRBJ2-7; perhaps TRBD1 as D (6 bases). The CDR3 length is 13 residues. Per germline, CDR1 SGHDT and CDR2 YYEEEE. The V gene lost 2 bases and the J gene lost 2 bases, with 8 bases spanning the gap. The CDR3 is CASSFRDTYEQYF. The CDR3 bases are TGTGCCAGCAGCTTTCGGGACACCTACGAGCAGTACTTC. The full variable domain, in which reference TRBV5-6 and TRBJ2-7 provide the parts outside the CDR3, is DAGVTQSPTHLIKTRGQQVTLRCSPKSGHDTVSWYQQALGQGPQFIFQYYEEEERQRGNFPDRFSGHQFPNYSSELNVNALLLGDSALYLCASSFRDTYEQYFGPGTRLTVT.

V gene TRBV27 combines with J gene TRBJ2-1; TRBD2 agrees at 7 bases. CDR3 size: 12 residues. V was clipped by 7 bases and J by 3 bases; unmatched bases: 0. Germline V gene lookup returns CDR1 MNHEY and CDR2 SMNVEV (reference sequence). The CDR3 loop reads CASKRGYNEQFF. CDR3 bases: TGTGCCAGCAAGCGGGGCTACAATGAGCAGTTCTTC.

This chain uses TRBV4-3 with TRBJ2-3, with 9 bases fitting TRBD2. Germline CDR1 is LGHNA and CDR2 is YSLEER. The CDR3 has 16 residues. V lost 4 bases to trimming and J lost 4 bases; unmatched junction nucleotides: 9. In DNA, the CDR3 is TGCGCCAGCAGCCCCTCCCGAGCGGGAGGAGCAGATACGCAGTATTTT. Protein sequence: CASSPSRAGGADTQYF.

The chain joins TRBV29-1 to TRBJ2-5; weak D call: TRBD1 (5 bases). The CDR3 is 12 residues long. Per the germline V gene, CDR1 is SQVTM and CDR2 is ANQGSEA. Between the trimmed V and J ends, which lost 7 bases and 5 bases, there was a span of 14 bases. The CDR3 DNA is TGCAGCGCAGGACGGTACAGGGAGACCCAGTACTTC. This sequence encodes CSAGRYRETQYF.

The chain employs TRBV9 and TRBJ2-3, with 9 bases that match TRBD2. Germline V gene sequence: CDR1 SGDLS, CDR2 YYNGEE. The J segment lost 2 bases and the V segment lost 4 bases, leaving 5 bases of the junction unmatched. The CDR3 totals 15 residues. The DNA of the CDR3 is TGTGCCAGCAGCCCCCGACTAGCGGCCACAGATACGCAGTATTTT. Amino acid sequence: CASSPRLAATDTQYF.